This T cell receptor beta chain was sequenced in a study of OX40 agonist ivuxolimab in advanced cancers. Background on the whole study: Ivuxolimab was an agonistic, fully human IgG2 monoclonal antibody directed against OX40 (CD134), a costimulatory receptor. Intravenous ivuxolimab was administered to patients every 2 weeks at six dose levels: 0.01, 0.1, 0.3, 1.5, 3 and 10 mg/kg. Of the 52 patients in dose escalation, about 20 had hepatocellular carcinoma, around 15 had melanoma, 9 had renal cell carcinoma and 9 had head and neck cancer. The dose-escalation cohort was around 83% male with a mean age of approximately 60 years, ranging from about 20 to 80. Prior anti-PD-1, anti-PD-L1 or anti-CTLA-4 therapy was permitted, and less than 45% of dose-escalation patients had received checkpoint inhibitors. Partial responses were achieved by three dose-escalation patients, of whom one had hepatocellular carcinoma and two had cutaneous melanoma. Peripheral TCRbeta sequencing was intended to test whether TCR sequence diversity was altered and clonal T-cell expansion was caused by ivuxolimab. The monotherapy dose-escalation portion (N of about 50 patients) of the phase I ivuxolimab trial is reported in the paper. Broader findings and caveats from the paper: On average, CD8+ T cells showed more expanded clones than CD4+ T cells after ivuxolimab. The antigen specificity of the clonally expanded peripheral T cells was not determined. Partial responders in the 0.1-3.0 mg/kg groups had among the lowest normalized peripheral clonal expansion, especially among CD8+ T cells. Low levels of normalized T-cell clonal expansion were also seen in some patients who did not respond. At doses of 0.1 to 3.0 mg/kg, clonal expansion of both CD4+ and CD8+ T cells in blood was seen between baseline and week 6.

Comment on this clone: Its antigen remains undetermined. No much larger clone is present one base from it, and per-base qualities are unavailable.

For sequencing of the TCRbeta CDR3 region, genomic DNA was extracted from the sorted cells. The immunoSEQ Assay was used to sequence the TCRbeta CDR3 regions. What TCRdb holds here is the immuneACCESS table cut down to in-frame rearrangements. Part of the clones is not present; checked against another copy, under half of the missing clones reflect an unresolved V gene, and the others are unexplained. The sample yields roughly 75,000 clones; roughly nine tenths were counted once. The ten largest clones capture 5.5% to 8% of the sample. The trial excluded patients who had a history of autoimmune disease or who were on systemic immunosuppression. In every dose cohort, peripheral blood was drawn for TCR sequencing at baseline, cycle 4 day 1, and cycle 7 day 1. Samples were obtained from an open-label, multicenter, first-in-human phase I dose-escalation trial of ivuxolimab. Adults with locally advanced or metastatic melanoma, renal cell, hepatocellular, or head and neck squamous cell carcinoma were enrolled in the trial. Before TCR sequencing, CD4+ T cells and CD8+ T cells were sorted from peripheral blood as separate populations.

Counted from cysteine to phenylalanine, this CDR3 has 16 amino acids. The sequence is cut down to CDR3 DNA, 48 bases in frame from base 1. The trim is 0 bases for V and 3 bases for J, with a gap of 16 bases between the germline ends. The germline V gene provides CDR1 SGDLS and CDR2 YYNGEE. This chain joins TRBV9 to TRBJ2-7, with no D gene named confidently. The origin of this receptor is an adult with an advanced solid tumor such as melanoma, head and neck, liver or kidney cancer. This material consisted of CD4+ or CD8+ T cells sorted from blood, taken in a trial of the OX40 agonist ivuxolimab. Read as DNA, the sequence is TGTGCCAGCAGCGTAGTTGCACAGTCATCCAACTACGAGCAGTACTTC. This codes for CASSVVAQSSNYEQYF.